These T cell receptor beta chains were read from a single sample in a study of CD8 T cells in ankylosing spondylitis. TCRdb fed the 5' RACE reads into MiXCR, producing one record per CDR3 protein. The sample shows 150,000 to 200,000 distinct CDR3 sequences, about 9.9% of them seen only once. The sample was blood, either unsorted or a sorted T cell fraction (not recorded which). The receptor source for this set is a male donor with ankylosing spondylitis or in good health (not recorded which). Each CDR3 is given with its conserved first and last residue. The order of the fields is D gene, clone size, J gene, V gene, CDR3 DNA, CDR3 protein. D genes are given only for firm matches. Clone size is given for some rows only: seen once, a few or many times, or a class if the clone is expanded.

d_gene: -; abundance: many; j_gene: TRBJ1-2; v_gene: TRBV15; CDR3nt: TGTGCCACCAGCAGAGAGTTACAGGGAATGGATGGCTACACCTTC; CDR3aa: CATSRELQGMDGYTF
d_gene: -; abundance: -; j_gene: TRBJ2-6; v_gene: TRBV11-3; CDR3nt: TGTGCCAGCAGCTTAGAAATTGGGGCCAACGTCCTGACTTTC; CDR3aa: CASSLEIGANVLTF
d_gene: -; abundance: many; j_gene: TRBJ2-5; v_gene: TRBV2; CDR3nt: TGTGCCAGCAGTCAGGGGAGGAGAGAGACCCAGTACTTC; CDR3aa: CASSQGRRETQYF
d_gene: -; abundance: many; j_gene: TRBJ1-2; v_gene: TRBV4-2; CDR3nt: TGTGCCAGCAGCCAAGTGGGGCAGGGGTATGGCTACACCTTC; CDR3aa: CASSQVGQGYGYTF
d_gene: TRBD1; abundance: few; j_gene: TRBJ2-7; v_gene: TRBV5-1; CDR3nt: TGCGCCAGCAGATCCATCGACAGGGGGCTCTCCTACGAGCAGTACTTC; CDR3aa: CASRSIDRGLSYEQYF
d_gene: TRBD2; abundance: -; j_gene: TRBJ2-5; v_gene: TRBV20-1; CDR3nt: TGCAGTGCCCAGGCCATGTGCGGGACTAGCGGGTCGTACCAAGAGACCCAGTACTTC; CDR3aa: CSAQAMCGTSGSYQETQYF
d_gene: -; abundance: many; j_gene: TRBJ2-7; v_gene: TRBV6-2/TRBV6-3; CDR3nt: TGTGCCAGCAGCGGGAGCTACGAGCAGTACTTC; CDR3aa: CASSGSYEQYF
d_gene: TRBD2; abundance: many; j_gene: TRBJ2-3; v_gene: TRBV12-3/TRBV12-4; CDR3nt: TGTGCCAGCAGTCAAGGCCGGACTAGATTTATGGGAGATACGCAGTATTTT; CDR3aa: CASSQGRTRFMGDTQYF
d_gene: TRBD1; abundance: many; j_gene: TRBJ1-4; v_gene: TRBV20-1; CDR3nt: TGCAGTGCTGCCGGGAAGGGGGCGAAATTTTTT; CDR3aa: CSAAGKGAKFF
d_gene: -; abundance: few; j_gene: TRBJ2-1; v_gene: TRBV11-3; CDR3nt: TGTGCCAGCACCTTCGGGGGCGTTGGCAATGAGCAGTTCTTC; CDR3aa: CASTFGGVGNEQFF
d_gene: -; abundance: many; j_gene: TRBJ1-4; v_gene: TRBV20-1; CDR3nt: TGCAGTGCTAGAGGCGAGATTAATGACGGAAAACTGTTTTTT; CDR3aa: CSARGEINDGKLFF
d_gene: -; abundance: many; j_gene: TRBJ2-5; v_gene: TRBV29-1; CDR3nt: TGCAGCGTTGATGAGGGTGGCTTGGGAGAGACCCAGTACTTC; CDR3aa: CSVDEGGLGETQYF
d_gene: -; abundance: many; j_gene: TRBJ2-7; v_gene: TRBV6-2/TRBV6-3; CDR3nt: TGTGCCAGCAGTTACACCTACGAGCAGTACTTC; CDR3aa: CASSYTYEQYF
d_gene: TRBD1; abundance: few; j_gene: TRBJ1-5; v_gene: TRBV6-1; CDR3nt: TGTGCCAGCAGTCTGGACAGGGTGAGTCAGCCCCAGCATTTT; CDR3aa: CASSLDRVSQPQHF
d_gene: TRBD2; abundance: few; j_gene: TRBJ2-1; v_gene: TRBV5-1; CDR3nt: TGCGCCAGCAGCTTGGGGAGCGGGAGGACATACAATGAGCAGTTCTTC; CDR3aa: CASSLGSGRTYNEQFF
d_gene: -; abundance: many; j_gene: TRBJ1-6; v_gene: TRBV3-1; CDR3nt: TGTGCCAGCAGCCAAGAAGTGGGGACTACTTCACCCCTCCACTTT; CDR3aa: CASSQEVGTTSPLHF
d_gene: -; abundance: many; j_gene: TRBJ2-7; v_gene: TRBV28; CDR3nt: TGTGCCAGCAGTTTAGGAGTTCCAAGTATCAAGCAGTACTTC; CDR3aa: CASSLGVPSIKQYF
d_gene: -; abundance: many; j_gene: TRBJ1-1; v_gene: TRBV11-2; CDR3nt: TGTGCCAGCAGCTTGGGTATTCTTGAAGCTTTCTTT; CDR3aa: CASSLGILEAFF
d_gene: -; abundance: few; j_gene: TRBJ2-6; v_gene: TRBV29-1; CDR3nt: TGCAGCGTTGAATCTTCCGGGTCCGGGGCCAACGTCCTGACTTTC; CDR3aa: CSVESSGSGANVLTF
d_gene: -; abundance: many; j_gene: TRBJ2-7; v_gene: TRBV15; CDR3nt: TGTGCCACCAGCAGAGATCGAGGGAGCGAGCAGTACTTC; CDR3aa: CATSRDRGSEQYF
d_gene: TRBD2; abundance: many; j_gene: TRBJ2-5; v_gene: TRBV4-2; CDR3nt: TGTGCCAGCAGCCAAGGTGGTAGCGGGAGCAAAGAGACCCAGTACTTC; CDR3aa: CASSQGGSGSKETQYF
d_gene: -; abundance: -; j_gene: TRBJ2-2; v_gene: TRBV7-2; CDR3nt: TGTGCCAGCAGCCCCCTATCTTCTAGCACCGGGGAGCTGTTTTTT; CDR3aa: CASSPLSSSTGELFF